These T cell receptor beta chains were read from a single sample in a study of post-analysis software for immune sequencing data. MiXCR was run by TCRdb on the PCR reads, yielding one entry per CDR3 protein. The profile shows about 760,000 distinct CDR3 sequences, just under 30% of them singletons. Sequences were obtained from blood. The receptors were gathered from a girl aged 5 to 17 with multiple sclerosis. Each CDR3 is given with its conserved first and last residue. D genes are given only for firm matches. Size tells how often a clone was seen (once, few, many) or the class of an expanded clone, and some rows leave it out.

size	D	J	V	CDR3	DNA
few	-	TRBJ1-4	TRBV20-1	CSAGWRSLNEKLFF	TGCAGTGCTGGTTGGAGGAGCCTTAATGAAAAACTGTTTTTT
few	-	TRBJ2-5	TRBV20-1	CSARDGKEVQETQYF	TGCAGTGCTAGAGATGGGAAGGAGGTCCAAGAGACCCAGTACTTC
-	-	TRBJ2-4	TRBV28	CASSFWDLAKNIQYF	TGTGCCAGCAGTTTTTGGGATCTAGCCAAAAACATTCAGTACTTC
-	-	TRBJ1-3	TRBV20-1	CSARDPSGGNTIYF	TGCAGTGCTAGAGACCCGTCGGGAGGAAACACCATATATTTT
many	TRBD1	TRBJ1-2	TRBV20-1	CSAGGAGGYGYTF	TGCAGTGCTGGGGGGGCAGGGGGCTATGGCTACACCTTC
-	-	TRBJ2-7	TRBV27	CASSLGGILYEQYF	TGTGCCAGCAGTTTAGGTGGGATCCTCTACGAGCAGTACTTC
-	TRBD1	TRBJ2-7	TRBV25-1	CASSASDRVDEQYF	TGTGCCAGCAGTGCCTCGGACAGGGTTGACGAGCAGTACTTC
few	-	TRBJ2-7	TRBV10-1	CASSDAQGSYEQYF	TGCGCCAGCAGTGACGCACAGGGCTCCTACGAGCAGTACTTC
few	-	TRBJ2-3	TRBV7-8	CASSLAPGSGTDTQYF	TGTGCCAGCAGCTTAGCGCCGGGGAGCGGCACAGATACGCAGTATTTT
-	-	TRBJ1-2	TRBV6-1	CASSEVPRASEGYTF	TGTGCCAGCAGTGAAGTCCCCAGGGCGTCTGAAGGCTACACCTTC
many	TRBD2	TRBJ2-5	TRBV29-1	CSVGTSGSRETQYF	TGCAGCGTGGGGACTAGCGGGAGCAGAGAGACCCAGTACTTC
-	-	TRBJ2-3	TRBV6-5	CACTGNHGTDTQYF	TGTGCCTGCACCGGAAACCACGGCACAGATACGCAGTATTTT
-	-	TRBJ2-2	TRBV4-1	CASSQGTIGVTGELFF	TGCGCCAGCAGCCAGGGGACGATAGGGGTTACCGGGGAGCTGTTTTTT
-	TRBD2	TRBJ2-3	TRBV5-1	CASSLGLAGASSTDTQYF	TGCGCCAGCAGCTTGGGACTAGCGGGGGCCTCTAGCACAGATACGCAGTATTTT
-	-	TRBJ2-5	TRBV20-1	CRARQDETQYF	TGCAGGGCTAGACAAGACGAGACCCAGTACTTC
few	-	TRBJ2-1	TRBV4-3	CASSQDAKPYNEQFF	TGCGCCAGCAGCCAAGATGCCAAACCCTACAATGAGCAGTTCTTC
-	TRBD2	TRBJ2-2	TRBV6-5	CASNSGGASGELFF	TGTGCCAGCAATAGCGGGGGGGCTTCCGGGGAGCTGTTTTTT
few	TRBD1	TRBJ1-2	TRBV5-1	CASSSGTGGSFGYTF	TGCGCCAGCAGCTCGGGGACAGGAGGATCGTTCGGCTACACCTTC
many	TRBD2	TRBJ2-3	TRBV20-1	CSARREWVLIDTQYF	TGCAGTGCTAGGCGGGAGTGGGTCCTAATTGATACGCAGTATTTT
-	-	TRBJ1-2	TRBV5-1	CASRDETDYGYTF	TGCGCCAGTAGGGACGAAACCGACTATGGCTACACCTTC
-	-	TRBJ2-7	TRBV20-1	CSAREKDYEQYF	TGCAGTGCTAGAGAGAAGGATTACGAGCAGTACTTC
-	TRBD2	TRBJ2-7	TRBV2	CASRRASGNYEQYF	TGTGCCAGCAGGAGGGCTAGCGGTAACTACGAGCAGTACTTC
few	TRBD1	TRBJ2-5	TRBV7-9	CASSPRDREVTQYF	TGTGCCAGCAGCCCCCGGGACAGGGAGGTGACCCAGTACTTC
-	-	TRBJ2-3	TRBV7-2	CASSLVPSATDTQYF	TGTGCCAGCAGCTTAGTTCCTAGCGCCACAGATACGCAGTATTTT
few	-	TRBJ1-1	TRBV11-2	CASSPHPGPTNTEAFF	TGTGCCAGCAGCCCTCATCCGGGACCCACGAACACTGAAGCTTTCTTT
-	-	TRBJ2-3	TRBV7-9	CAGSFDTQYF	TGTGCCGGCAGCTTCGATACGCAGTATTTT
few	-	TRBJ2-7	TRBV7-8	CASSWGTITYEQYF	TGTGCCAGCAGCTGGGGGACCATAACCTACGAGCAGTACTTC
-	TRBD2	TRBJ2-1	TRBV29-1	CSVGGTSRNEQFF	TGCAGCGTTGGAGGGACTAGTCGGAATGAGCAGTTCTTC
-	-	TRBJ2-2	TRBV6-5	CASGSATGELFF	TGTGCCAGCGGGAGTGCCACCGGGGAGCTGTTTTTT
-	-	TRBJ2-7	TRBV29-1	CSVGRARPNSYEQYF	TGCAGCGTTGGGAGGGCCAGACCGAACTCCTACGAGCAGTACTTC
few	-	TRBJ2-1	TRBV9	CASSPVGGLTSSYNEQFF	TGTGCCAGCAGCCCCGTGGGGGGACTGACTAGCTCCTACAATGAGCAGTTCTTC
many	TRBD2	TRBJ2-5	TRBV7-2	CASSLGLAGASETQYF	TGTGCCAGCAGCTTAGGTCTAGCGGGAGCTTCGGAGACCCAGTACTTC
few	TRBD2	TRBJ2-7	TRBV25-1	CASSEYESSSGPNSYEQYF	TGTGCCAGCAGTGAATATGAGTCGTCTAGCGGGCCGAACTCCTACGAGCAGTACTTC
-	TRBD2	TRBJ2-3	TRBV12-3/TRBV12-4	CASSRTSGRGSNTDTQYF	TGTGCCAGCAGCCGAACTAGCGGGAGAGGTTCTAACACAGATACGCAGTATTTT
-	-	TRBJ1-5	TRBV2	CASTLSLMQPQHF	TGTGCCAGTACGCTATCGTTGATGCAGCCCCAGCATTTT
once	TRBD1	TRBJ2-1	TRBV7-9	CTSSLADRVRYNEQFF	TGTACCAGCAGCTTAGCCGACAGGGTGAGATACAATGAGCAGTTCTTC
-	TRBD1	TRBJ1-1	TRBV2	CAREQGTTNTEAFF	TGTGCCAGGGAACAGGGGACTACGAACACTGAAGCTTTCTTT
-	-	TRBJ2-3	TRBV12-3/TRBV12-4	CASSLGRGGRDAQYF	TGTGCCAGCAGTTTAGGCAGAGGCGGACGGGATGCGCAGTATTTT
-	TRBD2	TRBJ2-5	TRBV29-1	CSVDTSASGGQRGKETQYF	TGCAGCGTTGACACTTCGGCTAGCGGGGGACAACGGGGGAAAGAGACCCAGTACTTC
-	-	TRBJ2-7	TRBV15	CATSRDRSGHEQYF	TGTGCCACCAGCAGAGATCGGAGTGGGCATGAGCAGTACTTC
-	-	TRBJ2-5	TRBV20-1	CSARRAGVSSETQYF	TGCAGTGCTAGAAGGGCAGGGGTTTCCTCAGAGACCCAGTACTTC
-	-	TRBJ2-1	TRBV27	CATILSRWGANEQFF	TGTGCCACCATCCTCTCCCGTTGGGGTGCTAATGAGCAGTTCTTC
few	TRBD1	TRBJ2-3	TRBV29-1	CSSTGDGTDTQYF	TGCAGCTCTACAGGGGACGGGACAGATACGCAGTATTTT
-	TRBD2	TRBJ2-5	TRBV9	CASSVARSSGGQETQYF	TGTGCCAGCAGCGTAGCAAGGTCTAGCGGGGGCCAAGAGACCCAGTACTTC
-	-	TRBJ2-7	TRBV5-6	CASSASNEQYF	TGTGCCAGCAGCGCGAGCAATGAGCAGTACTTC
many	-	TRBJ2-7	TRBV6-5	CASSRGGSYEQYF	TGTGCCAGCAGCCGAGGGGGGTCCTACGAGCAGTACTTC